This TCR beta chain emerged from a study of CD4 T cells in relation to SARS-CoV-2 and coronaviruses. Overall study findings and caveats: No donor gave both pre-pandemic and post-infection samples. Crossreactive clones expanded significantly less to SARS-CoV-2 than monoreactive clones. This crossreactivity analysis covered spike protein alone, no other viral proteins.

Trimming cost V 2 bases and J 8 bases; bases outside gene matches: 18. The germline V gene has CDR1 SGHVS and CDR2 FQNEAQ. This CDR3 region has 18 residues. Assay: immunoSEQ multiplex PCR; the TCRdb copy retains only in-frame clones and omits some. The repertoire has approximately 64,000 clones, approximately 94% of them found once; the top ten carry 0.14%. Before the COVID-19 pandemic, during about 2011-2018, CD4+ T cells were taken from unexposed donors. Cryopreserved PBMCs were CD4-enriched, then split into naive and memory cells. Concerning this clone itself: Antigen unknown.

Sequenced input: naive CD4+ T cells from PBMCs. Subset indicated: naive CD4+ T cells isolated by negative enrichment. The sequence was obtained from a human donor in good health. V usage is TRBV7-8 and J usage is TRBJ2-4; TRBD2 aligns across 7 bases. CDR3 coding DNA: TGTGCCAGCAGCTTACTGGCTCCGACTAGCCGGGGGTCGGACATTCAGTACTTC. Its translation is CASSLLAPTSRGSDIQYF.